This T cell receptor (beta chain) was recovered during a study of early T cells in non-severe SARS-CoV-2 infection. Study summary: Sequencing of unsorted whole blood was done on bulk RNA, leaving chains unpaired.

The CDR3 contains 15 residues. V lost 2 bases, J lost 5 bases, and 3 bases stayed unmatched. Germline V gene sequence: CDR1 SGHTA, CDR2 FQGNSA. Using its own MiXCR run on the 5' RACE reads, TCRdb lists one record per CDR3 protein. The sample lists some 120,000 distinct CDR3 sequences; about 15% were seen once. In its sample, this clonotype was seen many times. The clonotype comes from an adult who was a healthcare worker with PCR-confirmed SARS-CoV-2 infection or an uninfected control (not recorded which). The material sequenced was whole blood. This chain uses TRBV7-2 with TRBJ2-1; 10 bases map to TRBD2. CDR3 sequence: CASSLSLAGDNEQFF. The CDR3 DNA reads TGTGCCAGCAGCTTATCCCTAGCGGGGGACAATGAGCAGTTCTTC.